This T cell receptor beta chain was profiled in a study of T cells in Graves' hyperthyroidism and ophthalmopathy. Diagnoses were established using clinical symptoms, serum thyroxine and TRAb, thyroid ultrasound and orbital computed tomography. Isolation of PBMCs was performed on 8.5 to 10 ml fresh peripheral blood. Amplified TCR beta CDR3 regions derived from RNA transcripts. HTBI primers drove first-round RT-PCR of the TCR CDR3. One entry per CDR3 protein results from TCRdb running MiXCR on the multiplex PCR reads. The table has roughly 640,000 distinct CDR3 sequences, about a sixth seen once. This clonotype was detected many times. The antigen is unknown. Deletions cut 0 bases from V and 0 bases from J, with 11 bases between. CDR1 and CDR2 (germline): DFQATT, SNEGSKA (reference sequence). This CDR3 is built from 15 residues. Study results and caveats: Blood also contained most expanded thyroid clonotypes above 0.001.

The receptor was derived from a woman aged 40-49 years with Graves' ophthalmopathy. Input material: blood. This chain connects TRBV20-1 to TRBJ1-1; D gene uncertain. CDR3 residues: CSARDPATMNTEAFF. The CDR3 region has the DNA TGCAGTGCTAGAGATCCGGCCACCATGAACACTGAAGCTTTCTTT.